This T cell receptor (beta chain) was observed in a study of T cell responses to AZD1222 COVID-19 vaccine. Sequencing was performed with immunoSEQ multiplex PCR; in TCRdb, only in-frame clones are kept and a portion is missing. The sample yields more than 70,000 clones, about 92% seen once. This clone was detected only once. V dropped 6 bases and J dropped 0 bases, with 9 bases sitting between them. The CDR3 contains 15 residues. CDR1 and CDR2 from the germline V gene are MNHEY and SVGEGT. The origin of this receptor is an adult in good health. The starting material was peripheral blood, obtained on day 0 of AZD1222 vaccination. The chain couples TRBV6-2 or TRBV6-3 to TRBJ2-6, with D possibly being TRBD2 (5 bases). The CDR3 loop is CASSPGSSGANVLTF. CDR3 sequence (DNA): TGTGCCAGCAGCCCGGGATCCTCTGGGGCCAACGTCCTGACTTTC.